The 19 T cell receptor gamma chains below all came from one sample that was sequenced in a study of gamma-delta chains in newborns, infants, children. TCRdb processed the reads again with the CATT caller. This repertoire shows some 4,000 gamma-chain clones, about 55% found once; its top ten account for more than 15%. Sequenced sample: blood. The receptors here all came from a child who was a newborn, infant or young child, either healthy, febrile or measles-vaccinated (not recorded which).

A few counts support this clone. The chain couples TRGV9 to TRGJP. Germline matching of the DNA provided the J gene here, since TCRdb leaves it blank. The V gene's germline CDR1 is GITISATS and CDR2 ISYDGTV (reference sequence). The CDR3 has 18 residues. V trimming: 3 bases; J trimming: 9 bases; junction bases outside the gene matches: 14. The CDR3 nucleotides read TGTGCCTTGTGGGAGCCTTCGAAGGCGAGGTTGGGCAAAAAAATCAAGGTATTT. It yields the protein CALWEPSKARLGKKIKVF.

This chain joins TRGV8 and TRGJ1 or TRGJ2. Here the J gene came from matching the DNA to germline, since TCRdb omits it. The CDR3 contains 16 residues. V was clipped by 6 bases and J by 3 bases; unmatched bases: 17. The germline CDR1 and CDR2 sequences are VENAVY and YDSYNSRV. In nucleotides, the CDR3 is TGTGCCACCTGGTTCATGCGGGGGGGACTTTATTATAAGAAACTCTTT. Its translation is CATWFMRGGLYYKKLF.

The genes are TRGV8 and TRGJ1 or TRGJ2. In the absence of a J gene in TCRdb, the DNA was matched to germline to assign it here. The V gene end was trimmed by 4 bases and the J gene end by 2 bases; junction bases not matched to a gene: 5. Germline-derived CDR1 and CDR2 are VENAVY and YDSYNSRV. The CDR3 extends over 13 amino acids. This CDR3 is CATWEAYYYKKLF. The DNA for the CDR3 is TGTGCCACCTGGGAGGCCTATTATTATAAGAAACTCTTT.

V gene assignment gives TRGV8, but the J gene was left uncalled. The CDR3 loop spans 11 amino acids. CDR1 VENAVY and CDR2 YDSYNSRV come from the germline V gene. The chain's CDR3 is CATWEANPGLF. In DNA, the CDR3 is TGTGCCACCTGGGAGGCCAATCCGGGACTCTTT.

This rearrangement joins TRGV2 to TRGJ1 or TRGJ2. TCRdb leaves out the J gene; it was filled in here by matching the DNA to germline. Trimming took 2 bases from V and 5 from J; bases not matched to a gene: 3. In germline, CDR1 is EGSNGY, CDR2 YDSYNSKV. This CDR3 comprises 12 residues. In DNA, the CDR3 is TGTGCCACCTGGGACGTCGATTATAAGAAACTCTTT. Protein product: CATWDVDYKKLF.

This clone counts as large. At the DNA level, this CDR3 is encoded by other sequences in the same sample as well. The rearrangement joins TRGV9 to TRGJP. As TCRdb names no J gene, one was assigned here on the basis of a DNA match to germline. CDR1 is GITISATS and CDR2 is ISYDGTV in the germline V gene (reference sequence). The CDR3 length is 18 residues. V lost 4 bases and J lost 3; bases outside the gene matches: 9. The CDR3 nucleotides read TGTGCCTTGTGGGATTCGGAGGCGCAAGAGTTGGGCAAAAAAATCAAGGTATTT. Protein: CALWDSEAQELGKKIKVF.

CDR3 region: CATWDRLEPYKKLF. The CDR3 bases are TGTGCCACCTGGGACAGGCTCGAGCCTTATAAGAAACTCTTT. The chain is built from TRGV5 and TRGJ1 or TRGJ2. TCRdb supplies no J gene; here it was assigned by aligning the nucleotide sequence to germline. The CDR3 totals 14 residues. V was pared by 0 bases and J by 6 bases, with 8 bases of the junction left unmatched. Per germline, CDR1 VINAFY and CDR2 YDVSNSKD.

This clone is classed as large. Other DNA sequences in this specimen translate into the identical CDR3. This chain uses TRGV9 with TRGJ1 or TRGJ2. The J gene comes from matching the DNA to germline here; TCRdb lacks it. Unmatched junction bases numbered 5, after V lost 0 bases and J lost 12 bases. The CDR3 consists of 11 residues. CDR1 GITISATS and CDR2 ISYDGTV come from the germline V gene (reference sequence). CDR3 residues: CALWEVWGKLF. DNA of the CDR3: TGTGCCTTGTGGGAGGTGTGGGGGAAACTCTTT.

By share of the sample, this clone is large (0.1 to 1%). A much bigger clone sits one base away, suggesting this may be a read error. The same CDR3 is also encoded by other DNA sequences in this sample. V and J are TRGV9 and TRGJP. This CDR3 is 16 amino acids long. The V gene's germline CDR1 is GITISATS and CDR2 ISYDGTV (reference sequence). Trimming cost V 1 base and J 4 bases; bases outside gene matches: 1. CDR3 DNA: TGTGCCTTGTGGGAGGTTCAAGAGTTGGGCAAAAAAATCAAGGTATTT. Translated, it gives CALWEVQELGKKIKVF.

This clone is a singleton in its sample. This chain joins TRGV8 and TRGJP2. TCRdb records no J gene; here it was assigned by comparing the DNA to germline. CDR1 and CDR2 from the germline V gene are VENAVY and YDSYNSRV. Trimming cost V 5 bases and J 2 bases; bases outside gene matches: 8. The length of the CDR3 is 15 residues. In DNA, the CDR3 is TGTGCCACCTGGGGACTGAGGAGTAGTGATTGGATCAAGACGTTT. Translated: CATWGLRSSDWIKTF.

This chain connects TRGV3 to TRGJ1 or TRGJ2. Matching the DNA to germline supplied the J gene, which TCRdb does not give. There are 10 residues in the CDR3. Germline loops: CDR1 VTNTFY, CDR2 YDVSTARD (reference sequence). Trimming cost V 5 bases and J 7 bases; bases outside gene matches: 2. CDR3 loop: CATWGYKKLF. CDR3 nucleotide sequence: TGTGCCACCTGGGGATATAAGAAACTCTTT.

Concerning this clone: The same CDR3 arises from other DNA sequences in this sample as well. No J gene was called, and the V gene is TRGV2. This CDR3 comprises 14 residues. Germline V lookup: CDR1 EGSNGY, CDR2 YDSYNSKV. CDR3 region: CATWDGIHYYKKLF. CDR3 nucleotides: TGTGCCACCTGGGACGGGATCCATTATTATAAGAAACTTTTT.

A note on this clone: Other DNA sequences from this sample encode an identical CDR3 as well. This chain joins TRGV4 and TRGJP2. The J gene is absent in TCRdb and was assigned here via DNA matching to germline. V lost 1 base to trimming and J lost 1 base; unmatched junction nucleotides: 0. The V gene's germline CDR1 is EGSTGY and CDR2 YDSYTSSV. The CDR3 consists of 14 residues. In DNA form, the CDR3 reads TGTGCCACCTGGGATGGTAGTAGTGATTGGATCAAGACGTTT. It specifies CATWDGSSDWIKTF.

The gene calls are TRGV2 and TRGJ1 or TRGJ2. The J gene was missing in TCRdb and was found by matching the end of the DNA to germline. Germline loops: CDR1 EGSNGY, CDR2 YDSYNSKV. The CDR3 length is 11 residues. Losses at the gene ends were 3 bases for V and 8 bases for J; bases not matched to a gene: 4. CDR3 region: CATWDRNKKLF. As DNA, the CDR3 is TGTGCCACCTGGGACCGCAATAAGAAACTCTTT.

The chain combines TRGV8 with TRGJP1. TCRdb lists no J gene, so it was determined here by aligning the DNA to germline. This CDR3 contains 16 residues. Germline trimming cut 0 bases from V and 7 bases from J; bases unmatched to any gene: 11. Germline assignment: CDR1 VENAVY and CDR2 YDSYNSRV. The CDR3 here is CATWDRFGRGGWFKIF. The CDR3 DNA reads TGTGCCACCTGGGATAGGTTTGGGAGGGGTGGTTGGTTCAAGATATTT.

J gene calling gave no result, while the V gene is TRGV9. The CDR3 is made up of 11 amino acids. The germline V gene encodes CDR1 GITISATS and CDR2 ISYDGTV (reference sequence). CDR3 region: CALGEGYKKLF. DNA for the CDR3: TGTGCCTTGGGGGAGGGCTATAAGAAACTATTT.

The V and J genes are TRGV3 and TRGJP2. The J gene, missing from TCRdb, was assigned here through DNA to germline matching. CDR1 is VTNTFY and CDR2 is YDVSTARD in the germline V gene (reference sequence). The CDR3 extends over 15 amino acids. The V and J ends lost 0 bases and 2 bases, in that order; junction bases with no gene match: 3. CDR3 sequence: CATWDRMSSDWIKTF. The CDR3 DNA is TGTGCCACCTGGGACAGGATGAGTAGTGATTGGATCAAGACGTTT.

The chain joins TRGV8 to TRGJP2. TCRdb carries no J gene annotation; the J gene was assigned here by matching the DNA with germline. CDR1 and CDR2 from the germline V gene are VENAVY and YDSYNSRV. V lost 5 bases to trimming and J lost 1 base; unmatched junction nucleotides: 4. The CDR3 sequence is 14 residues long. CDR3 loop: CATWGTSSDWIKTF. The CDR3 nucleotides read TGTGCCACCTGGGGTACTAGTAGTGATTGGATCAAGACGTTT.

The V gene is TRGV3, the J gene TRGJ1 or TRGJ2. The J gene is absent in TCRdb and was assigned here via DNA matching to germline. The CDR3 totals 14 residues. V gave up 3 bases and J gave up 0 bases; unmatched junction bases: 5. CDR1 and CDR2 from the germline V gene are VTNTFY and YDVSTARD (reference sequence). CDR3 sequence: CATWDGTNYYKKLF. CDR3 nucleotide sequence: TGTGCCACCTGGGACGGGACGAATTATTATAAGAAACTCTTT.